Here is one T cell receptor (beta chain) with its context. This clonotype has ten or more counts. Its recognized antigen is unknown. Base qualities were left out, and no much larger clone turns up one base away. For repertoire sequencing, the TCR beta CDR3 regions were amplified from RNA transcripts. HTBI primers and the Qiagen OneStep RT-PCR kit were used in a first-round RT-PCR, which was followed by a second-round multiplex PCR, size selection and purification. Libraries were sequenced paired-end with 100 bp reads on an Illumina HiSeq2000. As for how the authors treated the data: Reads were processed with SOAPnuke, discarding reads with adapters, uncalled bases, mean Phred below 15, or no exact constant-primer or identifier match. COPE v1.2.5 was used to merge the high-quality paired reads. Clonotypes were defined as unique nucleotide sequences and were aligned to IMGT TRB V, D and J references using MiTCR v1.1. The analysis was limited to V-J combinations with a frequency above 0.0001, which together covered 99% to 99.2% of the repertoires. A TCR clonal expansion and chaos score per V-J combination was defined as the ratio of F50 clonal expansion to chaos observed in the TCRdist matrix. Welch's t-statistics and random forest were used to reduce features to over ten V-J combinations, which were fed into a naive Bayes classifier. The Morisita-Horn index was used to measure how similar the thyroid and blood repertoires were. TCRdb reran the public reads through fastp at Q25 and MiXCR, keeping productive beta chains. CDR3 protein duplicates are merged, each entry listing the most common genes and DNA. These V and J calls rely on TCRdb rather than the paper's analysis. Counted in this sample were about 220,000 distinct CDR3 sequences; about a fifth of them appeared once. In total, the top ten clones hold approximately 40% of the sample.

Patients with ophthalmopathy had moderately to severely active disease, with a Clinical Activity Score of 3 or more, a NOSPECS grade of 4 or more, and a disease duration of less than 3 months. Patients with other autoimmune diseases, uncontrolled infections, pregnancy or lactation were excluded. Clinical symptoms, serum thyroxine, TRAb, thyroid ultrasound and orbital computed tomography formed the basis of the diagnosis. PBMCs were isolated from around 10 ml of fresh peripheral blood by Ficoll-Paque density gradient centrifugation. Trizol reagent was used to extract the total RNA, and its quality was then checked on an Agilent 2100 Bioanalyzer. The sample belongs to a study of Graves' ophthalmopathy and Graves' hyperthyroidism (dated by TCRdb to between 2017 and 2018). For the wider study: Peripheral blood was collected before any treatment was given, at the time of initial diagnosis. Following sampling, methimazole starting at 30 mg daily was administered to hyperthyroidism patients, and high-dose intravenous methylprednisolone was administered to ophthalmopathy patients. TCR beta repertoire signatures were used to distinguish Graves' ophthalmopathy from Graves' hyperthyroidism and to predict progression to ophthalmopathy. In total, 135 blood samples were TCR-sequenced: under 45 ophthalmopathy, roughly 77 hyperthyroidism and approximately 17 hyperthyroidism-to-ophthalmopathy patients. To explore V-J signatures that separate ophthalmopathy from hyperthyroidism, a discovery set of about a hundred patients was enrolled, consisting of about 45 with ophthalmopathy and about 60 with stable hyperthyroidism. The 75 to 100 discovery patients were divided at random into training and test sets in a 7:3 ratio. In more than 5 hyperthyroidism patients, the T-cell repertoire of thyroid tissue was compared with the T-cell repertoire of blood. For independent validation, a separate cohort was made up of roughly 19 hyperthyroidism patients plus 17 patients who later progressed from hyperthyroidism to ophthalmopathy.

CDR1 and CDR2 (SGHRS, YFSETQ) derive from the germline V gene. V was cut back by 4 bases and J by 5 bases, leaving a gap of 18 bases between them. The CDR3 has 15 amino acids, counting the end cysteine and phenylalanine. CDR3 DNA is the only sequence kept; it has 45 bases, read in frame from the first base. General study outcomes and caveats: The 13-signature model separated ophthalmopathy from stable hyperthyroidism with approximately 88% sensitivity and roughly 84% specificity in cross-validation, and 80%/75% in the test set. Among expanded thyroid clonotypes with frequency above 0.001, most also showed up in blood, which suggests that blood repertoires may reflect the thyroid immune response. Sample size was not predetermined statistically, and investigators were not blinded to group allocation. In validation, the model predicted ophthalmopathy progression with nearly 71% sensitivity and roughly 72% specificity; roughly 11 predicted patients were CT-confirmed with GO in a median of approximately 6.2 months.

The rearrangement joined TRBV5-1 to TRBJ1-1; the D segment cannot be called with confidence. The source is a woman aged 45-60 years with Graves' ophthalmopathy. Donor details come from another sample of the same person, matched by shared clones. Specimen: peripheral blood. The nucleotide sequence reads TGCGCCAGCAGCCGAGAAAGGGCACTGGGGACTGAAGCTTTCTTT. Translated, this gives CASSRERALGTEAFF. When the CDR3 is completed using the reference TRBV5-1 and TRBJ1-1 genes on either side, the full variable domain is KAGVTQTPRYLIKTRGQQVTLSCSPISGHRSVSWYQQTPGQGLQFLFEYFSETQRNKGNFPGRFSGRQFSNSRSEMNVSTLELGDSALYLCASSRERALGTEAFFGQGTRLTVV.